This T cell receptor (beta chain) was captured in a study of blood T cell repertoires in COVID-19. Across the study: Researchers got acute and convalescent COVID-19 samples from the United States, Italy and Spain. The analysed material was cDNA or gDNA that came from T cells, B-cell-depleted T cells, or PBMCs.

The assay was immunoSEQ multiplex PCR, and TCRdb's table has in-frame clones only and misses some. The sample carries about 14,000 clones, around 67% recorded once. A single count supports this clone. This CDR3 has 15 amino acids. Germline CDR1 is SGHAT and CDR2 is FQNNGV. J was trimmed by 6 bases and V by 4 bases; bases with no gene match: 8. The TCR was taken from a boy aged 2-9 years with active or convalescent COVID-19. The V gene is TRBV11-2, the J gene TRBJ2-1; 8 bases align to TRBD1. Sequences were obtained from peripheral blood. CDR3 in amino acids: CASSSYRGSRNEQFF. Here the CDR3 DNA reads TGTGCCAGCAGCTCCTACAGGGGGTCGCGCAATGAGCAGTTCTTC.